This T cell receptor (beta chain) came from a study of blood T cells in healthy people across ages. Study findings and constraints: Percentage of naive T cells showed a strong correlation with TCR beta diversity.

Donation came from healthy Caucasian individuals in Russia who were aged roughly 6 to 100. The extraction recovered at least 6 micrograms of total RNA per sample. Notes on this clonotype: Its specificity is not known.

A sample-barcoded 5' primer and a J-beta primer mix were used in a second PCR of roughly 6 to 11 cycles. TCRdb ran MiXCR on the 5' RACE reads and lists one entry per CDR3 protein. This table holds around 1,600,000 distinct CDR3 sequences, roughly 43% found once. The CDR3 runs 13 residues. Germline CDR1 DFQATT, CDR2 SNEGSKA (reference sequence). V was pared by 7 bases and J by 0 bases, with 10 bases between. This chain uses TRBV20-1 with TRBJ1-5; D not resolved. The receptor's source is a woman under 30 in good health. Sequenced material: blood. The CDR3 nucleotides read TGCAGTGTGGAAAGAGTTAGCAATCAGCCCCAGCATTTT. It encodes CSVERVSNQPQHF.